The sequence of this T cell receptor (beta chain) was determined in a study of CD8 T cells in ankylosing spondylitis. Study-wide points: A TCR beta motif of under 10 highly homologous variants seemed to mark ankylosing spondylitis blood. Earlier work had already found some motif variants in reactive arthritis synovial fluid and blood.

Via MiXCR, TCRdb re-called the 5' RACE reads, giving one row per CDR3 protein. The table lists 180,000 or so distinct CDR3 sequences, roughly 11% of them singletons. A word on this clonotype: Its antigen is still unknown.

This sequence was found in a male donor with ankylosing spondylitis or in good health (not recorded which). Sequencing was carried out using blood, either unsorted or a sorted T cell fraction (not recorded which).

The CDR3 region has the DNA TGTGCCAGCAGCCGGTCATTTAACTATGGCTACACCTTC. Its translation is CASSRSFNYGYTF. The V call is TRBV14, the J call TRBJ1-2; unclear D gene. Trimming removed 4 bases from V and 1 base from J, with 7 bases in between. This CDR3 has 13 residues. Per germline, CDR1 SGHDN and CDR2 FVKESK. The full variable domain, rest sourced from reference TRBV14 and TRBJ1-2, is EAGVTQFPSHSVIEKGQTVTLRCDPISGHDNLYWYRRVMGKEIKFLLHFVKESKQDESGMPNNRFLAERTGGTYSTLKVQPAELEDSGVYFCASSRSFNYGYTFGSGTRLTVV.